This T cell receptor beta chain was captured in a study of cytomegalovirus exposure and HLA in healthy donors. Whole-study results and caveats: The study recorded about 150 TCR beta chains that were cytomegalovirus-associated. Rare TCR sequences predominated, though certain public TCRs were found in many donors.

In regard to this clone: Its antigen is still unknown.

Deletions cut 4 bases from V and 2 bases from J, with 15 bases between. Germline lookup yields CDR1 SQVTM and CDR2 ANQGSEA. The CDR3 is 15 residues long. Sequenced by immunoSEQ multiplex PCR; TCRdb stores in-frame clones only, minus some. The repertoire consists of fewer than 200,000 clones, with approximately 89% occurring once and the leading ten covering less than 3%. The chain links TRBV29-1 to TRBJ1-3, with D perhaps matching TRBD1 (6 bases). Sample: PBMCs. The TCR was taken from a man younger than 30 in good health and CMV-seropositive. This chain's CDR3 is CSVGTEGGTGNTIYF. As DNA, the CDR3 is TGCAGCGTTGGGACTGAGGGGGGGACTGGAAACACCATATATTTT.